Sequencing of this TCR beta chain was carried out in a study of T cell changes during pregnancy in multiple sclerosis. CDR3 length: 16 amino acids. Germline loops: CDR1 LNHDA, CDR2 SQIVND (reference sequence). Trimming removed 5 bases from V and 0 bases from J, with 13 bases in between. Clones were sequenced by immunoSEQ multiplex PCR, and TCRdb holds only the in-frame ones, with some missing. The table lists some 20,000 clones, about 89% of them singletons, with under 0.75% in the top ten. This TCR was sampled from a female donor in good health, enrolled as a control in a pregnancy study. This sample comprised CD4+ T cells from peripheral blood mononuclear cells, obtained in the third trimester of pregnancy. The V call is TRBV19, the J call TRBJ1-4; D remains ambiguous. CDR3 protein: CASSQRRIATNEKLFF. In nucleotides, the CDR3 is TGTGCCAGTAGTCAGCGGCGAATCGCAACTAATGAAAAACTGTTTTTT.